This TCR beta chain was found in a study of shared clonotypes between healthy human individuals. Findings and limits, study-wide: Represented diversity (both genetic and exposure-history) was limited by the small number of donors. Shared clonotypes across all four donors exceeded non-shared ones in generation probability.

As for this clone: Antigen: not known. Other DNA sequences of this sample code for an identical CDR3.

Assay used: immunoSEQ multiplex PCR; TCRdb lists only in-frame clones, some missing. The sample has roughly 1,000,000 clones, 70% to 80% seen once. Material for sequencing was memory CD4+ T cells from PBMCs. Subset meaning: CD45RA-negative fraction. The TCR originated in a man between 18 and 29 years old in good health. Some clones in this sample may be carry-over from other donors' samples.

The CDR3, as DNA: TGTGCCAGCAGCTTAGGACAAGAGACCCAGTACTTC. It translates to CASSLGQETQYF. The chain uses TRBV11-1 and TRBJ2-5; D unclear. Per the germline V gene, CDR1 is SGHAT and CDR2 is FQDESV (reference sequence). V lost 1 base, J lost 2 bases, and 2 bases lay in between. This CDR3 is 12 amino acids long.